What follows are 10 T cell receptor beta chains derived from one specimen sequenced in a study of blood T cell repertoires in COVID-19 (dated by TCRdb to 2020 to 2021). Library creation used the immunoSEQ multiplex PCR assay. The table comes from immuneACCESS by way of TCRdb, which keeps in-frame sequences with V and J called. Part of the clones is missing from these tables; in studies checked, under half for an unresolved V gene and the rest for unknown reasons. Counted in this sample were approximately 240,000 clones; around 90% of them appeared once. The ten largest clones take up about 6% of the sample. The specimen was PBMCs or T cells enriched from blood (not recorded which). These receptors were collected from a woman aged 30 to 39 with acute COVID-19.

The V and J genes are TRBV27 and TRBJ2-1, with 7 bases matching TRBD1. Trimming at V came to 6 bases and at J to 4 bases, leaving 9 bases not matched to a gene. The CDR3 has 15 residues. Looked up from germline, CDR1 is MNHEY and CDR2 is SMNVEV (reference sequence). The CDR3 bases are TGTGCCAGCAGCGTGGGGGACAGTGGGTACAATGAGCAGTTCTTC. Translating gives CASSVGDSGYNEQFF.

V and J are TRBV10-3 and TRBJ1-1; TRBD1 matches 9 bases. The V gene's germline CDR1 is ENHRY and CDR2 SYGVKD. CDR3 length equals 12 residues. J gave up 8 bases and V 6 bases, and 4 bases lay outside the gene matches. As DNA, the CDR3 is TGTGCCATCAGGGGACAGGGCTTCGAAGCTTTCTTT. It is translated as CAIRGQGFEAFF.

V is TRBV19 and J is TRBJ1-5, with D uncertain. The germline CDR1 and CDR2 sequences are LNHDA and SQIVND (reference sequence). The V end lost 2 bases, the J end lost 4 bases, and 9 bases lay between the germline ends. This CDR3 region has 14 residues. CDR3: CASSILGENQPQHF. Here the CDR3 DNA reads TGTGCCAGTAGTATACTCGGGGAAAATCAGCCCCAGCATTTT.

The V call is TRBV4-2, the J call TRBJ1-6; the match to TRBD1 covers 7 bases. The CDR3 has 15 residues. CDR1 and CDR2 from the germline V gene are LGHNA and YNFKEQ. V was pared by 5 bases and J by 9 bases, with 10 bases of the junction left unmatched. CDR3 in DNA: TGTGCCAGCAGCTTCGGGACAGTCATAGGTTCACCCCTCCACTTT. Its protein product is CASSFGTVIGSPLHF.

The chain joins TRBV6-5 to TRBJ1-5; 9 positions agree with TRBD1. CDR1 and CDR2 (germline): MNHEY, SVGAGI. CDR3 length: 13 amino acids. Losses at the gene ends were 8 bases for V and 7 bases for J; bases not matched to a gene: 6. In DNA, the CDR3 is TGTGCCAGCCAAACAGGGGGCGCCCAGCCCCAGCATTTT. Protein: CASQTGGAQPQHF.

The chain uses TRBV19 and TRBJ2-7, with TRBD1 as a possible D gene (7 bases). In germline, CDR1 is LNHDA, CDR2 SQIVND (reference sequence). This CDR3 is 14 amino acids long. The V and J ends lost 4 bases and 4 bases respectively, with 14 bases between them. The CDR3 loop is CASSNRQGGYEQYF. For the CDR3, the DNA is TGTGCCAGTAGTAACCGACAGGGAGGATACGAGCAGTACTTC. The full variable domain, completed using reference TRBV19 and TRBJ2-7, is DGGITQSPKYLFRKEGQNVTLSCEQNLNHDAMYWYRQDPGQGLRLIYYSQIVNDFQKGDIAEGYSVSREKKESFPLTVTSAQKNPTAFYLCASSNRQGGYEQYFGPGTRLTVT.

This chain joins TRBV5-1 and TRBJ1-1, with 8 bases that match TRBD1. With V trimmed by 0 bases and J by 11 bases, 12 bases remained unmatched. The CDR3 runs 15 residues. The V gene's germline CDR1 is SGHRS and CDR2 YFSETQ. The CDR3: CASSLGPGGAGGAFF. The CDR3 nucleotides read TGCGCCAGCAGCTTGGGTCCAGGGGGCGCGGGAGGGGCTTTCTTT.

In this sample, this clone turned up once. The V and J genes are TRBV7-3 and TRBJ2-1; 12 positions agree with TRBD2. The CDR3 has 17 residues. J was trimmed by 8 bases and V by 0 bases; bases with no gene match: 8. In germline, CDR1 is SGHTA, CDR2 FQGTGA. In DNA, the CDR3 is TGTGCCAGCAGCTTAACTGTGCTAGCGGGGGGGCAGGATGAGCAGTTCTTC. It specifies CASSLTVLAGGQDEQFF.

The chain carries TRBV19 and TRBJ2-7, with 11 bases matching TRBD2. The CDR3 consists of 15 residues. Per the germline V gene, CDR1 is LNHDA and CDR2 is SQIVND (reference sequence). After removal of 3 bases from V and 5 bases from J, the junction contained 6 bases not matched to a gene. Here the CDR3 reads CASSIRGLAGNEQYF. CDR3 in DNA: TGTGCCAGTAGTATCCGCGGACTAGCGGGCAACGAGCAGTACTTC.

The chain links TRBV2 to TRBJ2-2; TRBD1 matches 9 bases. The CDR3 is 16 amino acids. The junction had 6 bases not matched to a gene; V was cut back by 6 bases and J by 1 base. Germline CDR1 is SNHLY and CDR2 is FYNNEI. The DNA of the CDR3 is TGTGCCAGCAGCCAACAGGGGGCTAGGAACACCGGGGAGCTGTTTTTT. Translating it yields CASSQQGARNTGELFF.